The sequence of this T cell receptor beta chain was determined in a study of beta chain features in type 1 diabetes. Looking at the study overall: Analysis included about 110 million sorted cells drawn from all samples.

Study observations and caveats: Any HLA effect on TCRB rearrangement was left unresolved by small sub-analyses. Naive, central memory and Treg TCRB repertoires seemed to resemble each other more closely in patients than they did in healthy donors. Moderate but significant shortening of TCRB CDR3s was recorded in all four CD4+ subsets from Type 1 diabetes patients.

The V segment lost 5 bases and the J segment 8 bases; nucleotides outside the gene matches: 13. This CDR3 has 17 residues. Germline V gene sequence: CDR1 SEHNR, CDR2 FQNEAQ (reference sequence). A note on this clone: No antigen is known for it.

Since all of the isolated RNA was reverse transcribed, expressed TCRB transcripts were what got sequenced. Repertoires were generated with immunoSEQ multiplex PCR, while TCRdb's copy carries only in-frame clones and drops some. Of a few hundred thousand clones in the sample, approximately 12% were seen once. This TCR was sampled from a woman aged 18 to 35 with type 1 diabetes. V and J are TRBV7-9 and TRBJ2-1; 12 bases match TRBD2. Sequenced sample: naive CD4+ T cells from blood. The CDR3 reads CASSALRLAGGIDEQFF. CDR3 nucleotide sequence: TGTGCCAGCAGCGCGCTCCGTCTAGCGGGAGGGATCGATGAGCAGTTCTTC.